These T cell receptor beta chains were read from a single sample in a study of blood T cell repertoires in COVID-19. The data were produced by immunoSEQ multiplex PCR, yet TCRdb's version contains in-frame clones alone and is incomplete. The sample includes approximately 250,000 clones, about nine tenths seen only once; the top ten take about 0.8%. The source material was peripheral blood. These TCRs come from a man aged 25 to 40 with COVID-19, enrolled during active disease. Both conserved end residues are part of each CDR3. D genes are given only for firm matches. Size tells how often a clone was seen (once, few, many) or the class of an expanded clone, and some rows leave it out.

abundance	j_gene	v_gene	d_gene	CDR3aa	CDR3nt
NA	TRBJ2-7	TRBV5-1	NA	CASSSPGFEQYF	TGCGCCAGCAGCTCCCCAGGGTTCGAGCAGTACTTC
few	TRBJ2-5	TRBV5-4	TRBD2	CASSFVVAGSETQYF	TGTGCCAGCAGCTTCGTGGTAGCGGGAAGCGAGACCCAGTACTTC
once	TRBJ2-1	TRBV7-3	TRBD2	CASSLTLGSGGNNEQFF	TGTGCCAGCAGCTTAACTTTAGGCAGCGGGGGGAACAATGAGCAGTTCTTC
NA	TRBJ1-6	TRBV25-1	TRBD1	CASREGQGHNSPLHF	TGTGCCAGCAGGGAGGGACAGGGACATAATTCACCCCTCCACTTT
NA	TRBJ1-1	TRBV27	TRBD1	CASSSPSLTGLNTEAFF	TGTGCCAGCAGTTCCCCCTCCCTGACAGGGCTGAACACTGAAGCTTTCTTT
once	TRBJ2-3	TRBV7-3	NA	CASSSIKGHRRPDTQYF	TGTGCCAGCAGCTCCATCAAGGGACACCGGAGACCAGATACGCAGTATTTT
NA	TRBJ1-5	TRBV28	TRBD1	CASRQGSNQPQHF	TGTGCCAGCAGACAGGGGAGCAATCAGCCCCAGCATTTT
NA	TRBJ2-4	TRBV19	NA	CASSIKDRTSGNIQYF	TGTGCCAGTAGTATAAAAGACAGGACCTCCGGGAACATTCAGTACTTC
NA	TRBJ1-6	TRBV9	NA	CASSLRTGNSPLHF	TGTGCCAGCAGCCTACGGACGGGGAATTCACCCCTCCACTTT
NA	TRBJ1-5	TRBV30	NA	CAWKGLRGQPQHF	TGTGCCTGGAAAGGTTTGAGAGGTCAGCCCCAGCATTTT
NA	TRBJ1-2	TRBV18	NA	CASSPPGDRYTF	TGTGCCAGCTCACCCCCAGGGGATCGCTACACCTTC
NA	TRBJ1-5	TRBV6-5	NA	CASSYSPTSNQPQHF	TGTGCCAGCAGTTACTCACCCACAAGCAATCAGCCCCAGCATTTT
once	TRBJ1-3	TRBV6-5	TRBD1	CASRPGTASGNTIYF	TGTGCCAGCAGACCCGGGACAGCCTCTGGAAACACCATATATTTT
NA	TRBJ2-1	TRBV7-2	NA	CASSLYAQSGGEQFF	TGTGCCAGCAGCTTGTACGCTCAGTCCGGCGGTGAGCAGTTCTTC
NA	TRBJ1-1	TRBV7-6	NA	CASSSLYMLLMNTEAFF	TGTGCCAGCAGCTCCCTCTACATGCTACTAATGAACACTGAAGCTTTCTTT
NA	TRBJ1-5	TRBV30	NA	CAWSSLRGNQPQHF	TGTGCCTGGAGCTCACTCCGCGGCAATCAGCCCCAGCATTTT
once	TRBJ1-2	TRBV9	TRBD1	CASSGQGDTIYGYTF	TGTGCCAGCAGCGGACAGGGGGACACCATCTATGGCTACACCTTC
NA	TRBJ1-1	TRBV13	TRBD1	CASSPRTGVTEAFF	TGTGCCAGCAGCCCGAGGACAGGGGTAACTGAAGCTTTCTTT
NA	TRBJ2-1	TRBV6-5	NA	CASSYSREIYNEQFF	TGTGCCAGCAGTTACTCGAGGGAGATATACAATGAGCAGTTCTTC
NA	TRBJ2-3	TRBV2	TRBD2	CARTGGATSTDTQYF	TGTGCCAGAACGGGGGGGGCTACTAGCACAGATACGCAGTATTTT
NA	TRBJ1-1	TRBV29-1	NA	CSVSKGDVEAFF	TGCAGCGTTAGTAAAGGGGATGTGGAAGCTTTCTTT
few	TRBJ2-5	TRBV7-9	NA	CASSLLGSWETQYF	TGTGCCAGCAGCTTATTGGGCAGTTGGGAGACCCAGTACTTC
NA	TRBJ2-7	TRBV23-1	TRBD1	CASAHQGALYEQYF	TGCGCCAGCGCCCACCAGGGGGCGCTTTACGAGCAGTACTTC
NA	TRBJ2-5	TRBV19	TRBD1	CASSSGGWGETQYF	TGTGCCAGTAGTTCAGGGGGCTGGGGAGAGACCCAGTACTTC
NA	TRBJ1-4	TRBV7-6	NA	CASSPTATNEKLFF	TGTGCCAGCAGCCCGACAGCAACTAATGAAAAACTGTTTTTT
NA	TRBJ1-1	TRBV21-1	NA	CASNHRSTGQRPGTEAFF	TGTGCCAGCAACCACCGGTCGACAGGCCAGCGACCGGGCACTGAAGCTTTCTTT
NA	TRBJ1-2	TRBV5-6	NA	CASSLVQGTMWYTF	TGTGCCAGCAGCTTGGTTCAGGGGACTATGTGGTACACCTTC
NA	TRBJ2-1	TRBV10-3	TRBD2	CAISESAGTRGDEQFF	TGTGCCATCAGTGAGTCTGCAGGGACTAGGGGCGATGAGCAGTTCTTC
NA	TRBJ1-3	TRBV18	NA	CASSPQMTANSGNTIYF	TGTGCCAGCTCACCACAGATGACAGCCAACTCTGGAAACACCATATATTTT
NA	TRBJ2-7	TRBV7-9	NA	CASSPTGDYYEQYF	TGTGCCAGCAGCCCCACGGGAGACTACTACGAGCAGTACTTC
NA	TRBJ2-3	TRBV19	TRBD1	CASSGTGEWTDTQYF	TGTGCCAGTAGTGGGACAGGGGAGTGGACAGATACGCAGTATTTT
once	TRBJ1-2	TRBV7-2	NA	CASSVAQGSGYGYTF	TGTGCCAGCAGCGTCGCACAGGGCTCCGGCTATGGCTACACCTTC
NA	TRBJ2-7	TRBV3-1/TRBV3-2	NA	CASSQDRDYEQYF	TGTGCCAGCAGCCAAGACAGGGATTACGAGCAGTACTTC
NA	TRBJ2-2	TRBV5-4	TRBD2	CASSLLAGVPGELFF	TGTGCCAGCAGTCTCCTAGCGGGGGTGCCCGGGGAGCTGTTTTTT
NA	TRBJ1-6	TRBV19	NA	CASSPRTAPYNSPLHF	TGTGCCAGTAGTCCGCGGACAGCACCCTATAATTCACCCCTCCACTTT
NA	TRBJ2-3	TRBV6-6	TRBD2	CASSLDRGGTDTQYF	TGTGCCAGCAGCCTGGATCGGGGGGGAACAGATACGCAGTATTTT
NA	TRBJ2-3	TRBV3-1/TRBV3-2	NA	CASSRVQVKDTQYF	TGTGCCAGCAGCCGCGTGCAAGTAAAAGATACGCAGTATTTT
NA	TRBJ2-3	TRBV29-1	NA	CSVEDHRDSTDTQYF	TGCAGCGTTGAAGATCACCGGGATAGCACAGATACGCAGTATTTT
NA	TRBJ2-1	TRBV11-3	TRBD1	CASSQTGAPYNEQFF	TGTGCCAGCAGCCAGACAGGGGCGCCCTACAATGAGCAGTTCTTC
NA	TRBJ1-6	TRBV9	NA	CASSVYSSYNSPLHF	TGTGCCAGCAGCGTGTACAGCTCCTATAATTCACCCCTCCACTTT
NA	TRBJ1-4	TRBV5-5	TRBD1	CASSRGTGGGGTNEKLFF	TGTGCCAGCAGCAGAGGGACAGGGGGAGGAGGGACTAATGAAAAACTGTTTTTT
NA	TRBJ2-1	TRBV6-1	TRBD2	CASSGPTSGGVSEQFF	TGTGCCAGCAGTGGTCCGACTAGCGGGGGGGTCAGTGAGCAGTTCTTC
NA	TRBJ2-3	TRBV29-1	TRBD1	CSVLGQGTQYF	TGCAGCGTCCTTGGACAGGGCACGCAGTATTTT
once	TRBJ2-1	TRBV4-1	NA	CASSLRPPNEQFF	TGCGCCAGCAGCCTGCGCCCCCCAAATGAGCAGTTCTTC
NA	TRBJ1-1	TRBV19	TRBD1	CASSRQGGGTEAFF	TGTGCCAGTAGTAGACAAGGGGGCGGCACTGAAGCTTTCTTT
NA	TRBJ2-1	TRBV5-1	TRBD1	CASSLDRGNEQFF	TGCGCCAGCAGCTTGGACAGGGGCAATGAGCAGTTCTTC
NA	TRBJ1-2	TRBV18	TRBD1	CASSPTGQGSVGGYTF	TGTGCCAGCTCACCAACCGGACAGGGTTCCGTTGGAGGCTACACCTTC
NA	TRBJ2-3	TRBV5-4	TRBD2	CASSSGLAGTTDTQYF	TGTGCCAGCAGCTCCGGACTAGCGGGGACCACAGATACGCAGTATTTT
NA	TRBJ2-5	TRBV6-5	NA	CASRTGGERETQYF	TGTGCCAGCAGAACGGGTGGGGAGCGGGAGACCCAGTACTTC
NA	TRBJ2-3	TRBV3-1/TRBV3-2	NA	CASSQQAGAGDTQYF	TGTGCCAGCAGCCAACAGGCGGGGGCCGGGGATACGCAGTATTTT
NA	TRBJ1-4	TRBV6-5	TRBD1	CASSYSGTGLEKLFF	TGTGCCAGCAGTTACTCGGGGACAGGGCTTGAAAAACTGTTTTTT
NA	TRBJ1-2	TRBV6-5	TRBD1	CASSSQGIGGYTF	TGTGCCAGCAGTTCACAGGGGATCGGTGGCTACACCTTC
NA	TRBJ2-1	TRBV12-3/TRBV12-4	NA	CASSFGTLNEQFF	TGTGCCAGCAGTTTTGGCACCCTCAATGAGCAGTTCTTC
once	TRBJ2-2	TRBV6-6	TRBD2	CASSYERGSTGELFF	TGTGCCAGCAGTTACGAGCGGGGGTCCACCGGGGAGCTGTTTTTT
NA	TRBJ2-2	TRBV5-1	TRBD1	CASSFFTGGNTGELFF	TGCGCCAGCAGCTTTTTTACAGGGGGGAACACCGGGGAGCTGTTTTTT
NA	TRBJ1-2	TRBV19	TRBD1	CASSIQGDYGYTF	TGTGCCAGTAGTATACAGGGGGACTATGGCTACACCTTC